This T cell receptor (beta chain) was sequenced during a study of glioma-infiltrating T cells after dendritic cell vaccination. Indicated time point: after dendritic cell vaccination, including at tumor progression/relapse. Libraries were prepared by immunoSEQ multiplex PCR; TCRdb keeps only in-frame clonotypes and omits some of them. Of fewer than 60,000 clones in the sample, 89% were seen once. From germline, CDR1 is SGHVS and CDR2 FQNEAQ. This CDR3 spans 15 amino acids. The ends were cut back, 1 base at V and 2 bases at J, with 11 bases in the middle. This specimen was blood, taken after dendritic cell vaccination. The chain is built from TRBV7-8 and TRBJ2-5; D unclear. The TCR was taken from a human donor with glioblastoma. The CDR3 coding sequence is TGTGCCAGCAGCTTAGGCGCGCGAGTTCAAGAGACCCAGTACTTC. This encodes CASSLGARVQETQYF.